The T cell receptor (beta chain) described here comes from a study of blood T cells in healthy people across ages. Findings and limits, study-wide: As age increased, TCR beta diversity per million T cells fell in a roughly linear fashion.

Roughly 10 milliliters of peripheral blood were drawn from each donor into EDTA-treated tubes. In regard to this clonotype: Its antigen is as yet unknown.

Primed by a sample-barcoded 5' primer and a J-beta primer mix, a second PCR proceeded for 7 to 11 cycles. Each cDNA molecule was tagged by a template-switch adaptor with 12 random nucleotides. Using its own MiXCR run on the 5' RACE reads, TCRdb lists one record per CDR3 protein. The sample contains more than 700,000 distinct CDR3 sequences, about 53% of which appear only once. Germline assignment: CDR1 SGHDT and CDR2 YYEEEE. This CDR3 has 15 residues. V was clipped by 2 bases and J by 3 bases; unmatched bases: 5. The chain uses TRBV5-6 and TRBJ2-1; 7 nucleotides line up with TRBD2. This TCR was recovered from a man of 80 years or more in good health. Sequencing was carried out using blood. For the CDR3, the DNA is TGTGCCAGCAGCTTTGGGAGGGCAGGCTACAATGAGCAGTTCTTC. This gives the protein CASSFGRAGYNEQFF.